The 30 T cell receptor beta chains below all came from one sample that was sequenced in a study of blood T cell repertoires in COVID-19. Sequencing used immunoSEQ multiplex PCR; TCRdb keeps in-frame clones, though not all of them. The sample contains about 81,000 clones, approximately 78% of which appear only once. The specimen was peripheral blood. These receptor sequences come from a human donor in a cohort sampled during active COVID-19.

The gene calls are TRBV3-1 (or the pseudogene TRBV3-2) and TRBJ2-5, with D perhaps TRBD1 (7 bases). This CDR3 spans 15 amino acids. Germline V CDR1 and CDR2: LGHDT, YNNKEL (reference sequence). Trimming stripped 5 bases from V and 5 bases from J, with 18 bases between. CDR3 in amino acids: CASSTRRGEMETQYF. DNA of the CDR3: TGTGCCAGCAGCACACGCAGGGGGGAGATGGAGACCCAGTACTTC.

The genes are TRBV15 and TRBJ2-4; D may be TRBD1 (5 bases). The CDR3 consists of 17 residues. V was trimmed by 0 bases and J by 4 bases, leaving 16 bases between them. The germline gives CDR1 LNHNV, CDR2 YYDKDF (reference sequence). The CDR3 loop is CATSRDLSGNSKNIQYF. In DNA form, the CDR3 reads TGTGCCACCAGCAGAGATTTGTCAGGGAATTCAAAAAACATTCAGTACTTC.

The chain carries TRBV6-5 and TRBJ1-1; D not certain. Germline values: CDR1 MNHEY, CDR2 SVGAGI. This CDR3 spans 16 amino acids. The V and J ends lost 4 bases and 2 bases respectively, with 17 bases between them. The CDR3 DNA follows: TGTGCCAGCAGTTCACAAATACCCGGGGTAAACACTGAAGCTTTCTTT. It is translated as CASSSQIPGVNTEAFF.

V and J are TRBV4-3 and TRBJ2-7, with D tentatively TRBD2 (6 bases). This CDR3 region has 15 residues. Trimming took 5 bases from V and 3 from J, leaving 17 bases between them. From germline, CDR1 is LGHNA and CDR2 YSLEER. The DNA of the CDR3 is TGCGCCAGCAGCACCCAAGCTGCGGGGAGCTACGAGCAGTACTTC. Its protein product is CASSTQAAGSYEQYF.

V gene TRBV4-2 combines with J gene TRBJ1-2, with 8 bases aligning to TRBD1. V was pared by 0 bases and J by 3 bases, with 6 bases of the junction left unmatched. This CDR3 spans 16 amino acids. CDR1 and CDR2 (germline): LGHNA, YNFKEQ. CDR3 sequence reads: CASSQDRDRGDYGYTF. The DNA of the CDR3 is TGTGCCAGCAGCCAAGATCGCGACAGGGGAGACTATGGCTACACCTTC.

The chain links TRBV11-2 to TRBJ1-6; 7 bases map to TRBD1. The CDR3 is 14 amino acids. The J segment lost 12 bases and the V segment lost 5 bases, leaving 10 bases of the junction unmatched. Germline CDR1 reads SGHAT; CDR2 reads FQNNGV. The CDR3 nucleotides are TGTGCCAGCAGCCCATACAGGGGAAGGGGACCCCTCCACTTT. This gives the protein CASSPYRGRGPLHF.

The chain joins TRBV29-1 to TRBJ1-2, with D perhaps TRBD1 (5 bases). With 4 bases removed from V and 3 bases from J, the gap between germline ends came to 9 bases. CDR1 SQVTM and CDR2 ANQGSEA come from the germline V gene. This CDR3 is built from 12 residues. The CDR3 nucleotides are TGCAGCGTTGGTACAGGATACTATGGCTACACCTTC. It yields the protein CSVGTGYYGYTF.

V is TRBV7-8 and J is TRBJ2-5; D is unresolved. V was pared by 1 base and J by 3 bases, with 6 bases between. From germline, CDR1 is SGHVS and CDR2 FQNEAQ. The length of the CDR3 is 13 residues. The CDR3 DNA sequence: TGTGCCAGCAGCTTAGGCCAGAAAGAGACCCAGTACTTC. As protein: CASSLGQKETQYF.

This chain uses TRBV9 with TRBJ1-4, with D hard to call. V gave up 1 base and J gave up 3 bases, with 10 bases separating them. This CDR3 has 15 residues. Germline V gene data show CDR1 as SGDLS and CDR2 as YYNGEE. In DNA, the CDR3 is TGTGCCAGCAGCGTATCCCCTCAGGCTAATGAAAAACTGTTTTTT. Protein sequence: CASSVSPQANEKLFF.

The V and J genes are TRBV19 and TRBJ1-3; D is perhaps TRBD1 (5 bases). Between the trimmed V and J ends, which lost 9 bases and 0 bases, there was a span of 9 bases. The CDR3 runs to 13 residues. From germline, CDR1 is LNHDA and CDR2 SQIVND (reference sequence). CDR3 nucleotides: TGTGCCAGCAGGGCCCGCTCTGGAAACACCATATATTTT. The encoded protein is CASRARSGNTIYF.

This chain connects TRBV2 to TRBJ1-5, with 9 bases lining up with TRBD1. V gave up 8 bases and J gave up 10 bases; unmatched junction bases: 9. The CDR3 is 13 residues long. Germline V gives CDR1 SNHLY, CDR2 FYNNEI. The CDR3 bases are TGTGCCAGCCGATGGGACAGGGAGGGTCCCCAGCATTTT. Its translation is CASRWDREGPQHF.

J is TRBJ2-7 and V is TRBV3-1 (or the pseudogene TRBV3-2); D may be TRBD1 (5 bases). CDR3 size: 13 residues. Germline loops: CDR1 LGHDT, CDR2 YNNKEL (reference sequence). Trimming left V 3 bases short and J 0 bases short, with 6 bases between. The CDR3 DNA reads TGTGCCAGCAGCCATCAGGGCTCCTACGAGCAGTACTTC. It yields the protein CASSHQGSYEQYF.

The chain combines TRBV2 with TRBJ1-4, with 10 bases identical to TRBD1. Looked up from germline, CDR1 is SNHLY and CDR2 is FYNNEI. The CDR3 has 14 residues. Trimming cost V 5 bases and J 8 bases; bases outside gene matches: 5. The CDR3 region has the DNA TGTGCCAGCAGTAAGGGACAGGGGAGAGAAAAACTGTTTTTT. Its protein is CASSKGQGREKLFF.

The V gene is TRBV11-2, the J gene TRBJ1-1; 7 bases align to TRBD1. Germline-derived CDR1 and CDR2 are SGHAT and FQNNGV. J gave up 3 bases and V 1 base, and 8 bases lay outside the gene matches. The CDR3 consists of 16 residues. The CDR3 DNA reads as TGTGCCAGCAGCTTAGTCCTGGGCAGGGGGGACACTGAAGCTTTCTTT. This codes for CASSLVLGRGDTEAFF. Together with reference TRBV11-2 and TRBJ1-1, the CDR3 gives the full variable domain: EAGVAQSPRYKIIEKRQSVAFWCNPISGHATLYWYQQILGQGPKLLIQFQNNGVVDDSQLPKDRFSAERLKGVDSTLKIQPAKLEDSAVYLCASSLVLGRGDTEAFFGQGTRLTVV.

The chain couples TRBV24-1 to TRBJ2-7; 16 nucleotides line up with TRBD2. Germline V CDR1 and CDR2: KGHDR, SFDVKD. The length of the CDR3 is 16 residues. After removal of 12 bases from V and 0 bases from J, the junction contained 7 bases not matched to a gene. CDR3: CAREGLAGGSSYEQYF. The CDR3 DNA is TGTGCCCGAGAGGGACTAGCGGGGGGGTCCTCCTACGAGCAGTACTTC.

The genes are TRBV6-2 or TRBV6-3 and TRBJ1-6; the D gene is possibly TRBD1 (6 bases). Germline-derived CDR1 and CDR2 are MNHEY and SVGEGT. CDR3 length: 14 residues. V was trimmed by 6 bases and J by 5 bases, leaving 11 bases between them. The CDR3 DNA reads TGTGCCAGCAGCTCCGACAGGAATAATTCACCCCTCCACTTT. Translated: CASSSDRNNSPLHF.

The chain joins TRBV9 to TRBJ2-5; 7 nucleotides line up with TRBD1. V lost 3 bases to trimming and J lost 5 bases; unmatched junction nucleotides: 10. Looked up from germline, CDR1 is SGDLS and CDR2 is YYNGEE. The CDR3 runs 15 residues. CDR3 region: CASSANRDSLETQYF. The CDR3, as DNA: TGTGCCAGCAGCGCAAACCGGGACAGTCTGGAGACCCAGTACTTC.

There are a few counts of this clone. The rearrangement joins TRBV19 to TRBJ1-2; 8 nucleotides match TRBD1. Germline CDR1 is LNHDA and CDR2 is SQIVND (reference sequence). After removal of 6 bases from V and 6 bases from J, the junction contained 6 bases not matched to a gene. The CDR3 totals 13 residues. CDR3 loop: CASSVTGDNGYTF. As DNA, the CDR3 is TGTGCCAGTAGCGTGACAGGGGATAATGGCTACACCTTC.

This chain uses TRBV6-2 or TRBV6-3 with TRBJ2-7, with D unclear. The V gene lost 6 bases and the J gene lost 3 bases, with 12 bases spanning the gap. CDR3 length equals 13 residues. Germline V gene data show CDR1 as MNHEY and CDR2 as SVGEGT. The CDR3 sequence: CASSQTFLYEQYF. The CDR3, as DNA: TGTGCCAGCAGCCAGACATTCCTCTACGAGCAGTACTTC.

This clone has a single count. The chain has TRBV11-2 and TRBJ2-4; 14 positions match TRBD2. Germline CDR1 SGHAT, CDR2 FQNNGV. The CDR3 covers 20 residues. Trimming at V came to 0 bases and at J to 1 base, leaving 8 bases not matched to a gene. This CDR3 is CASSLEAGLAGELAKNIQYF. The CDR3 region has the DNA TGTGCCAGCAGCTTAGAAGCGGGACTAGCGGGGGAATTGGCCAAAAACATTCAGTACTTC.

The genes are TRBV3-1 (or the pseudogene TRBV3-2) and TRBJ2-5; D not resolved. V dropped 0 bases and J dropped 6 bases, with 11 bases sitting between them. The CDR3 has 14 amino acids. Germline V gene sequence: CDR1 LGHDT, CDR2 YNNKEL (reference sequence). In DNA, the CDR3 is TGTGCCAGCAGCCAAGAGACAATATGGCAGACCCAGTACTTC. It yields the protein CASSQETIWQTQYF.

The chain uses TRBV19 and TRBJ1-4, with D unresolved. The CDR3 sequence is 13 residues long. The ends were cut back, 4 bases at V and 6 bases at J, with 9 bases in the middle. The germline CDR1 and CDR2 sequences are LNHDA and SQIVND (reference sequence). The CDR3 protein is CASSNAGYEKLFF. The CDR3 DNA follows: TGTGCCAGTAGTAACGCAGGATATGAAAAACTGTTTTTT.

The chain joins TRBV5-8 to TRBJ1-5, with 11 positions matching TRBD1. This CDR3 contains 16 residues. Per germline, CDR1 SGHTS and CDR2 YDEGEE. Losses at the gene ends were 0 bases for V and 6 bases for J; bases not matched to a gene: 5. The chain's CDR3 is CASSLELGQGGQPQHF. CDR3 coding DNA: TGTGCCAGCAGCTTGGAACTGGGACAGGGGGGTCAGCCCCAGCATTTT.

V usage is TRBV2 and J usage is TRBJ1-5; D is perhaps TRBD1 (6 bases). CDR1 is SNHLY, CDR2 FYNNEI, per germline. The ends were cut back, 2 bases at V and 2 bases at J, with 16 bases in the middle. The CDR3 contains 17 residues. CDR3 sequence: CASSERGGREGNQPQHF. The CDR3, as DNA: TGTGCCAGCAGTGAACGTGGGGGCAGAGAGGGCAATCAGCCCCAGCATTTT.

The chain employs TRBV18 and TRBJ1-1; perhaps TRBD1 as D (5 bases). The CDR3 spans 16 residues. Trimming left V 1 base short and J 0 bases short, with 12 bases between. Germline CDR1 is KGHSH and CDR2 is LQKENI. CDR3 protein: CASSPLQVGVNTEAFF. CDR3 bases: TGTGCCAGCTCACCACTACAGGTAGGGGTGAACACTGAAGCTTTCTTT.

This chain links TRBV21-1 with TRBJ2-3; the table assigns TRBD2, which was not confirmed against the DNA. TRBV21-1 is annotated as a pseudogene. This CDR3 comprises 20 residues. The CDR3 sequence: CASSKALSTLNDYSTDTQYF. As DNA, the CDR3 is TGTGCCAGCAGCAAAGCGCTTTCGACGCTGAACGACTATAGCACAGATACGCAGTATTTT.

The V gene is TRBV25-1, the J gene TRBJ1-1; 8 bases map to TRBD1. The CDR3 has 15 residues. Germline CDR1 reads MGHDK; CDR2 reads SYGVNS. The junction had 4 bases not matched to a gene; V was cut back by 3 bases and J by 1 base. The DNA of the CDR3 is TGTGCCAGCAGTGAGGGACAGGCGGGGAACACTGAAGCTTTCTTT. Protein product: CASSEGQAGNTEAFF.

This clone was observed a handful of times. The chain links TRBV19 to TRBJ1-3; no firm D call. CDR3 length: 13 residues. Per germline, CDR1 LNHDA and CDR2 SQIVND (reference sequence). The chain's CDR3 is CATGETSGNTIYF. The DNA for the CDR3 is TGTGCGACCGGAGAGACCTCTGGAAACACCATATATTTT.

Comment on this clone: No DNA is shown, since the ends of the CDR3 on it are uncertain; the CDR3 is the one TCRdb lists. The genes are TRBV15 and TRBJ1-6; the tabulated D call, TRBD1, remains unverified against the DNA. The CDR3 is 17 amino acids long, termini counted. From germline, CDR1 is LNHNV and CDR2 YYDKDF (reference sequence). CDR3 sequence: CATSRAGTGVGPGAFHF.

This chain links TRBV3-1 (or the pseudogene TRBV3-2) with TRBJ2-7, with D unclear. CDR1 is LGHDT, CDR2 YNNKEL, per germline (reference sequence). This CDR3 spans 13 amino acids. V was trimmed by 4 bases and J by 2 bases, leaving 9 bases between them. The CDR3 DNA reads as TGTGCCAGCAGCCTTGGTGTAGCCTACGAGCAGTACTTC. Amino acids: CASSLGVAYEQYF.